This TCR beta chain was captured by sequencing in a study of blood T cell repertoires in COVID-19 (TCRdb year 2020). About the full investigation: The collaborator samples originated in the United States, Italy and Spain and spanned the acute and convalescent phases of COVID-19. The material from the prospective study consisted of cDNA or gDNA derived from T cells, B-cell-depleted T cells, or PBMCs. The dataset comprised deeply sampled blood TCRbeta repertoires from subjects exposed to, actively infected with, or recovered from COVID-19. The repertoires were made available in a free public database intended to serve as a resource for research on the immune response to SARS-CoV-2. The samples were drawn from the first 160 participants of the ongoing ImmuneRACE study and from 950 to 1,500 subjects provided by 6 global collaborators. Sample metadata almost always included a de-identified subject ID, COVID-19 status, age in years and sex. Where HLA class I and class II types were available, the types were taken from metadata supplied by the sample provider, not from assay-based typing.

Collaborating institutions collected whole blood in K2EDTA tubes following their own protocols. For TCRbeta analysis, collaborators shipped samples as frozen whole blood, isolated PBMCs, or DNA extracted from either of those sample types. Comments on this clone: Its target antigen remains unknown. Qualities for individual bases were not recorded, and no much larger clone is one base off.

General findings and caveats noted by the study authors: The quantity of clinical and demographic metadata differed by source and by participant and was supplied without curation.

Looking up the germline V gene (reference sequence) yields CDR1 LNHDA and CDR2 SQIVND. Deletion took 7 bases off V and 7 bases off J, with a span of 12 bases between the germline ends. The CDR3 covers 12 residues, taking in both the cysteine and the phenylalanine. Here the CDR3 DNA is all that survives: 36 bases in frame from base 1. The immunoSEQ Assay, a bias-controlled multiplex PCR, was used to amplify TCRbeta CDR3 regions from genomic DNA. Per the authors' processing: The number of nucleated cells in each sample was estimated by amplification of reference gene primers within the assay. Sequence reads were collapsed and filtered to measure the absolute abundance of every unique TCRbeta CDR3 rearrangement. For each sample, productive Simpson clonality was calculated as the square root of Simpson's diversity index over productive rearrangements. TCRdb retrieved this table from immuneACCESS and kept in-frame rearrangements only. Not all clones are present; in checked studies, unresolved V genes account for under half, and no reason is known for the remainder. D and trimming were read from the DNA, whereas the V and J calls and clone size are those reported in that table. Across this sample there are around 31,000 clones, with around 92% seen only once. The ten largest clones add up to 0.5% to 0.7% of the sample.

Material for sequencing was peripheral blood. The V and J genes are TRBV19 and TRBJ2-3, with TRBD2 tentatively as D gene (5 bases match). The TCR comes from a woman aged 40 to 50 with active or convalescent COVID-19. The sequenced DNA: TGTGCCAGTAACGTAGCCGGGAATACGCAGTATTTT. It is translated as CASNVAGNTQYF.